The sequence of this TCR beta chain was determined in a study of T cell repertoires in cytomegalovirus infection. TCRdb re-derived calls from the reads in MiXCR, one entry per CDR3 protein. The table has approximately 700,000 distinct CDR3 sequences, roughly a third seen once. This CDR3 contains 16 residues. V lost 3 bases, J lost 5 bases, and 19 bases lay in between. CDR1 is MDHEN and CDR2 is SYDVKM in the germline V gene. The sequenced sample consisted of PBMCs. V gene TRBV28 combines with J gene TRBJ1-1; D is perhaps TRBD1 (6 bases). The receptor was derived from a human donor in good health (CMV status not recorded). Some clones in this sample may be carry-over from other donors' samples. As DNA, the CDR3 is TGTGCCAGCAGTTTCCCCCAGCAGGGGAGTTGGACTGAAGCTTTCTTT. It is translated as CASSFPQQGSWTEAFF.